This T cell receptor (beta chain) was observed in a study of beta chain features in type 1 diabetes. The investigators reverse transcribed all of the isolated RNA, so they sequenced expressed TCRB transcripts. Libraries were prepared by immunoSEQ multiplex PCR; TCRdb keeps only in-frame clonotypes and omits some of them. The table has approximately 140,000 clones, roughly 9.7% seen once. This clone was recorded a few times. Other DNA sequences in this specimen translate into the identical CDR3. From germline, CDR1 is KGHSH and CDR2 LQKENI. The ends were cut back, 6 bases at V and 4 bases at J, with 13 bases in the middle. The CDR3 contains 15 residues.

This receptor was identified in a woman in her 40s in good health. This chain links TRBV18 with TRBJ2-6, with D tentatively TRBD2 (5 bases). The sample comprised central memory CD4+ T cells from blood. The CDR3 nucleotides are TGTGCCAGCTCTCCTACTAGTTCGGGGGCCAACGTCCTGACTTTC. Translated, it gives CASSPTSSGANVLTF. Together with reference TRBV18 and TRBJ2-6, the CDR3 gives the full variable domain: NAGVMQNPRHLVRRRGQEARLRCSPMKGHSHVYWYRQLPEEGLKFMVYLQKENIIDESGMPKERFSAEFPKEGPSILRIQQVVRGDSAAYFCASSPTSSGANVLTFGAGSRLTVL.